Listed below are T cell receptor beta chains from one sample, sequenced in a study of control samples from healthy donors and cancer patients. TCRdb's copy holds only in-frame clones and misses some; the assay was immunoSEQ multiplex PCR. The repertoire holds roughly 130,000 clones, with 90% as singletons. The specimen was blood. The receptors shown here come from a man younger than 35 in good health. CDR3s include the opening cysteine and the closing phenylalanine or tryptophan. A D gene is named only where the DNA matches it firmly.

d_call: TRBD2; v_call: TRBV7-9; cdr3_aa: CASSSTSGVETQYF
d_call: TRBD2; v_call: TRBV13; cdr3_aa: CASSVAGGNSYNEQFF
d_call: TRBD1; v_call: TRBV14; cdr3_aa: CASSLGDREQYF
d_call: .; v_call: TRBV24-1; cdr3_aa: CATSDFPEKQFF
d_call: .; v_call: TRBV10-3; cdr3_aa: CAIVSSDPGANVLTF
d_call: .; v_call: TRBV4-1; cdr3_aa: CASSTRQNSNQPQHF
d_call: .; v_call: TRBV5-1; cdr3_aa: CASSLAANEQFF
d_call: TRBD1; v_call: TRBV7-9; cdr3_aa: CASSPGTGGLDTQYF
d_call: TRBD1; v_call: TRBV7-6; cdr3_aa: CASSERTGAGTGELFF
d_call: .; v_call: TRBV9; cdr3_aa: CASSGAGATNTEAFF
d_call: .; v_call: TRBV5-1; cdr3_aa: CASSFPPRDRPTGELFF
d_call: TRBD1; v_call: TRBV27; cdr3_aa: CASSLGGTGGYNEQFF
d_call: .; v_call: TRBV2; cdr3_aa: CASNKGGPEAFF
d_call: .; v_call: TRBV28; cdr3_aa: CASSSQENPQHF
d_call: .; v_call: TRBV12-3/TRBV12-4; cdr3_aa: CASTGYTPGELFF
d_call: .; v_call: TRBV19; cdr3_aa: CASSRGQPQHF
d_call: TRBD1; v_call: TRBV11-3; cdr3_aa: CASSLEGLQGSYTF
d_call: .; v_call: TRBV3-1/TRBV3-2; cdr3_aa: CASSQDVANSPLHF
d_call: TRBD2; v_call: TRBV27; cdr3_aa: CASRHSSSGGVTDTQYF
d_call: .; v_call: TRBV10-1; cdr3_aa: CASSEWTEAYGYTF
d_call: .; v_call: TRBV12-3/TRBV12-4; cdr3_aa: CASSRLYNSPLHF
d_call: TRBD1; v_call: TRBV5-1; cdr3_aa: CASSQDATGEYEQYF
d_call: TRBD1; v_call: TRBV6-6; cdr3_aa: CASSYSIGQGADTQYF
d_call: .; v_call: TRBV25-1; cdr3_aa: CASTGLGSYEQYF
d_call: .; v_call: TRBV5-6; cdr3_aa: CASNVGELNTEAFF
d_call: .; v_call: TRBV3-1/TRBV3-2; cdr3_aa: CASSQAGHSGNTIYF
d_call: .; v_call: TRBV11-2; cdr3_aa: CASSYERGLYNEQFF
d_call: TRBD1; v_call: TRBV6-6; cdr3_aa: CASRWMDRASNEQFF
d_call: .; v_call: TRBV15; cdr3_aa: CATSRDAPLENTIYF
d_call: .; v_call: TRBV3-1/TRBV3-2; cdr3_aa: CASSQEGAGGRFF
d_call: .; v_call: TRBV14; cdr3_aa: CASSQFQGPEKLFF
d_call: TRBD1; v_call: TRBV30; cdr3_aa: CAWWTGEDGYTF